This is a list of T cell receptor beta chains from one sample in a study of immune reconstitution after stem cell transplant in scleroderma. TCRdb used MiXCR to reprocess the RT-PCR reads, holding one entry per CDR3 protein. This sample has approximately 3,000 distinct CDR3 sequences, with 3.6% found just once. The sample was taken before or after autologous hematopoietic stem cell transplantation (not recorded which). Receptor source: a human donor with systemic sclerosis. The CDR3 runs from the conserved cysteine through the conserved F or W. A D gene is named only where the DNA matches it firmly. The size entry gives once, few, many or a size class.

J	V	D	size	DNA	CDR3
TRBJ2-5	TRBV10-3	NA	medium-sized	TGTGCCATCAGTGAGTTCCCTGGGGAGACCCAGTACTTC	CAISEFPGETQYF
TRBJ1-2	TRBV5-1	TRBD1	medium-sized	TGCGCCAGCAGCCTGTATCGGACAGGTGGCGGCTACACCTTC	CASSLYRTGGGYTF
TRBJ2-1	TRBV12-3/TRBV12-4	TRBD1	medium-sized	TGTGCCAGCAGTTTAGACCGCCGGACAGGGGGAAATGAGCAGTTCTTC	CASSLDRRTGGNEQFF
TRBJ2-5	TRBV12-3/TRBV12-4	TRBD2	large	TGTGCCAGCAGTCGAACCGGGACTATCCAAGAGACCCAGTACTTC	CASSRTGTIQETQYF
TRBJ2-2	TRBV19	TRBD2	medium-sized	TGTGCCAGTAGTATATCCCCGGGAGGGGACACCGGGGAGCTGTTTTTT	CASSISPGGDTGELFF
TRBJ1-1	TRBV9	NA	medium-sized	TGTGCCAGCAGCGTCACAGGGAGCACTGAAGCTTTCTTT	CASSVTGSTEAFF
TRBJ1-2	TRBV29-1	NA	medium-sized	TGCAGCGTTCGATGGGGGGATTATGGCTACACCTTC	CSVRWGDYGYTF
TRBJ1-2	TRBV20-1	TRBD1	medium-sized	TGCAGTGCTAGAGTATCAGGGGGCCAAATCTATGGCTACACCTTC	CSARVSGGQIYGYTF
TRBJ2-7	TRBV3-1	NA	few	TGTGCCAGCAGCCAGACCTTTCTGGGGGGCGACGAGCAGTACTTC	CASSQTFLGGDEQYF
TRBJ1-6	TRBV10-3	TRBD1	medium-sized	TGTGCCATCAGGGGACAGGCCGGGTCACCCCTCCACTTT	CAIRGQAGSPLHF
TRBJ1-1	TRBV7-2	TRBD1	medium-sized	TGTGCCAGCAGCTGGACAGGTATGAACACTGAAGCTTTCTTT	CASSWTGMNTEAFF
TRBJ1-1	TRBV12-3/TRBV12-4	TRBD1	medium-sized	TGTGCCAGCACGTTATACAGGGGGCGCGACCCCCCGAACACTGAAGCTTTCTTT	CASTLYRGRDPPNTEAFF
TRBJ2-7	TRBV20-1	NA	medium-sized	TGCAGTGCTGACGCTAAGTTGGTTTACGAGCAGTACTTC	CSADAKLVYEQYF
TRBJ1-1	TRBV28	NA	medium-sized	TGTGCCAGCAGTTCCGGGGTACAGGGCACTGAAGCTTTCTTT	CASSSGVQGTEAFF
TRBJ2-5	TRBV6-6	TRBD2	medium-sized	TGTGCCAGCAGTTACTCGGCGACTAGCGGGAGGTTGGAGACCCAGTACTTC	CASSYSATSGRLETQYF
TRBJ2-6	TRBV7-9	NA	medium-sized	TGTGCCAGCAGCCTAACGGGGTCTGGGGCCAACGTCCTGACTTTC	CASSLTGSGANVLTF
TRBJ2-7	TRBV4-1	NA	medium-sized	TGCGCCAGCAGCCAAAGGAGCAGGGTACCTTCCTACGAGCAGTACTTC	CASSQRSRVPSYEQYF
TRBJ1-1	TRBV20-1	NA	medium-sized	TGCAGTGCTAGTGACGGACGGCGGAACACTGAAGCTTTCTTT	CSASDGRRNTEAFF
TRBJ1-6	TRBV18	TRBD1	large	TGTGCCAGCTCAACGACAGGGCCCTTCGACAATTCACCCCTCCACTTT	CASSTTGPFDNSPLHF
TRBJ1-1	TRBV5-1	NA	medium-sized	TGCGCCAGCAGAAGGACAGAGAACACTGAAGCTTTCTTT	CASRRTENTEAFF
TRBJ2-3	TRBV20-1	TRBD1	medium-sized	TGCAGTGCTAGTCACAGGGGGTTCACCAGAGGCACAGATACGCAGTATTTT	CSASHRGFTRGTDTQYF
TRBJ2-3	TRBV11-2	TRBD2	medium-sized	TGTGCCAGCAGCTCGCCAGCGGGGGGGGGCTACTATACGCAGTATTTT	CASSSPAGGGYYTQYF
TRBJ2-7	TRBV3-1	TRBD2	medium-sized	TGTGCCAGCAGCCAATCTAGCGGCGGCTACGAGCAGTACTTC	CASSQSSGGYEQYF
TRBJ2-7	TRBV29-1	TRBD1	medium-sized	TGCAGCGTTGTTATGGGACAGGGGGGTGTCGAGCAGTACTTC	CSVVMGQGGVEQYF
TRBJ2-3	TRBV5-1	TRBD2	medium-sized	TGCGCCAGCAGCACGCCTCCTAGCGGGGGGGCAGATACGCAGTATTTT	CASSTPPSGGADTQYF
TRBJ2-3	TRBV7-2	TRBD2	medium-sized	TGTGCCAGCAGCCTCCCTTGGACTAGCGGGGGCGGGGATACGCAGTATTTT	CASSLPWTSGGGDTQYF
TRBJ1-6	TRBV2	NA	medium-sized	TGTGCCAGCAGTGAACAAGGGGCCCCTAATTCACCCCTCCACTTT	CASSEQGAPNSPLHF
TRBJ2-1	TRBV29-1	TRBD1	medium-sized	TGCAGCGTTGAAACGGTCGTGACAGGGGTGTCCTACAATGAGCAGTTCTTC	CSVETVVTGVSYNEQFF
TRBJ2-3	TRBV5-6	NA	medium-sized	TGTGCCAGCAGCTTGGGAGGGGCTGGGGGCACAGATACGCAGTATTTT	CASSLGGAGGTDTQYF
TRBJ2-2	TRBV28	TRBD1	medium-sized	TGTGCCAGCACCCGGGACAGGGACTCTCCAGTCACCGGGGAGCTGTTTTTT	CASTRDRDSPVTGELFF
TRBJ1-5	TRBV20-1	NA	medium-sized	TGCAGTGCAAAGAGACTCGGAAATCAGCCCCAGCATTTT	CSAKRLGNQPQHF
TRBJ1-5	TRBV20-1	NA	medium-sized	TGCAGTGCTAGAGTGGGGGGGGGGAATCAGCCCCAGCATTTT	CSARVGGGNQPQHF
TRBJ1-1	TRBV29-1	NA	medium-sized	TGCAGCGCCCTTCCCGTGGGGTTGAACACTGAAGCTTTCTTT	CSALPVGLNTEAFF
TRBJ2-1	TRBV7-2	NA	medium-sized	TGTGCCAGCGTCGGTGGGGGCGCGTTTTCCGATGAGCAGTTCTTC	CASVGGGAFSDEQFF
TRBJ1-2	TRBV5-1	NA	medium-sized	TGCGCCAGCAGCTCGAATACGGACGGATACTATGGCTACACCTTC	CASSSNTDGYYGYTF
TRBJ1-4	TRBV18	NA	medium-sized	TGTGCCAGCTCACCACAGTACGGGGGTGCAACTAATGAAAAACTGTTTTTT	CASSPQYGGATNEKLFF
TRBJ1-1	TRBV5-6	NA	medium-sized	TGTGCCAGCAGCTTATGGACGGAGTCGGCTTTCTTT	CASSLWTESAFF
TRBJ2-3	TRBV27	TRBD1	medium-sized	TGTGCCAGCAGCAGAACTCGGACAGGGACAGATACGCAGTATTTT	CASSRTRTGTDTQYF
TRBJ2-7	TRBV27	TRBD2	medium-sized	TGTGCCAGCAGTCCAGGGACTAACTACGAGCAGTACTTC	CASSPGTNYEQYF
TRBJ2-3	TRBV29-1	NA	medium-sized	TGCAGCTCACTGAGGGACTTCGGATCTCGGAGAGATACGCAGTATTTT	CSSLRDFGSRRDTQYF
TRBJ2-5	TRBV5-1	TRBD2	many	TGCGCCAGCAGCTACTGGACTAGCGGGAGCCGCGGCGTAGAGACCCAGTACTTC	CASSYWTSGSRGVETQYF
TRBJ2-3	TRBV20-1	NA	many	TGCAGTGCTAGGTCCCTCTCGGGGGTTAATACGCAGTATTTT	CSARSLSGVNTQYF
TRBJ1-3	TRBV6-5	NA	medium-sized	TGTGCCAGCAGTCCCCAGGGCTCTGGAAACACCATATATTTT	CASSPQGSGNTIYF
TRBJ2-5	TRBV7-2	NA	medium-sized	TGTGCCAGCAGCCGTCTGGGGGCCGAGACCCAGTACTTC	CASSRLGAETQYF
TRBJ1-6	TRBV7-6	NA	medium-sized	TGTGCCAGCAGCTTAGTGGGACAATATAATTCACCCCTCCACTTT	CASSLVGQYNSPLHF
TRBJ2-2	TRBV7-3	TRBD1	medium-sized	TGTGCCAGCAGCTCCGACAGGGGGCTAGAAGGCACCGGGGAGCTGTTTTTT	CASSSDRGLEGTGELFF
TRBJ2-2	TRBV27	TRBD1	medium-sized	TGTGCCAGCGCCGCGACAGGGTCCTTGCTTATATCGCCCGGGGAGCTGTTTTTT	CASAATGSLLISPGELFF
TRBJ1-1	TRBV20-1	NA	medium-sized	TGCAGTGCCACTAGACAGAGTAACACTGAAGCTTTCTTT	CSATRQSNTEAFF